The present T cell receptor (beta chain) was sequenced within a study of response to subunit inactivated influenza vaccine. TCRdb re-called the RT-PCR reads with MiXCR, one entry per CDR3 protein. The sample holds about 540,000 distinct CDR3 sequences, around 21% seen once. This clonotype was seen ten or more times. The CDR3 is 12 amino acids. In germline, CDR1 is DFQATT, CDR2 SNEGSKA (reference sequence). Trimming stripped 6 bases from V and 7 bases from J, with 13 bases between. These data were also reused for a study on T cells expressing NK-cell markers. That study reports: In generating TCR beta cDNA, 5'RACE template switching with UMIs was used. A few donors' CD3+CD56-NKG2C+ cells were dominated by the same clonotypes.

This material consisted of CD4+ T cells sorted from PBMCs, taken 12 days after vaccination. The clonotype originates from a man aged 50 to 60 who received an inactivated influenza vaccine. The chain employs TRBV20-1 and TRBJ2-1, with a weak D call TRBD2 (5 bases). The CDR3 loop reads CSATRTGNEQFF. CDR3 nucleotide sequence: TGCAGTGCCACTAGGACCGGGAATGAGCAGTTCTTC.